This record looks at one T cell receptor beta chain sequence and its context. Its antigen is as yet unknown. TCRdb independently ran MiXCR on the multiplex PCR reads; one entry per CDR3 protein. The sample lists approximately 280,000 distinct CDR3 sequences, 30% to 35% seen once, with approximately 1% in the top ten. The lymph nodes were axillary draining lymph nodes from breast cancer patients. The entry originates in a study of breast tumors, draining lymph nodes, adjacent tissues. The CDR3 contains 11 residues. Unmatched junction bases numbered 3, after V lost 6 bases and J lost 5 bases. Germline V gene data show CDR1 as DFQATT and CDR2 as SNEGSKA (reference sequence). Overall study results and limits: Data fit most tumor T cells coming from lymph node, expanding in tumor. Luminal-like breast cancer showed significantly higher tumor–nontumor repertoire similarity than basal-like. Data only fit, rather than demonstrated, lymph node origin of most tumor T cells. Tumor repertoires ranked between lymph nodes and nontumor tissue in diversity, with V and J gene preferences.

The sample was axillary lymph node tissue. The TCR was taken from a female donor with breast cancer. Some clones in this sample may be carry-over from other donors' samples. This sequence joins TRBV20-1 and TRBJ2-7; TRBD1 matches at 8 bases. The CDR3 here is CSAQQGDEQYF. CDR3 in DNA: TGCAGTGCACAACAGGGGGACGAGCAGTACTTC.